Shown below are 27 T cell receptor beta chains from a single sample sequenced in a study of T cells after yellow fever vaccination (dated by TCRdb to about 2019). This specimen's treatment or condition label, per the study, means: live attenuated yellow fever vaccine strain. Library generation was performed with 5' RACE. Sequenced using an Illumina HiSeq 2500. Through fastp at Q25 and MiXCR, TCRdb rebuilt clones from the public reads, retaining in-frame beta chains. Merged by CDR3 protein, the rows form single entries marked with the most common genes and DNA. This sample gives about 210,000 distinct CDR3 sequences in total; 5.5% to 8.5% of them show up just once. In total, the top ten clones hold approximately 1% of the sample. Specimen: CD4+ T cells sorted from PBMCs, collected on the day of the yellow fever booster vaccination. These receptors all come from a man aged 25 to 40 who received the YFV17D yellow fever vaccine.

This clonotype was found many times. V gene TRBV20-1 combines with J gene TRBJ2-7, with TRBD1 matching over 8 bases. Germline V lookup: CDR1 DFQATT, CDR2 SNEGSKA (reference sequence). The length of the CDR3 is 14 residues. Trimming at V came to 0 bases and at J to 6 bases, leaving 7 bases not matched to a gene. The CDR3 here is CSARDMDRVSEQYF. CDR3 in DNA: TGCAGTGCTAGAGATATGGACAGGGTCAGCGAGCAGTACTTC.

There are many counts of this clonotype. J is TRBJ2-7 and V is TRBV7-2; no firm D call. Germline V CDR1 and CDR2: SGHTA, FQGNSA. The V end lost 6 bases, the J end lost 3 bases, and 12 bases lay between the germline ends. The CDR3 is 13 residues long. CDR3 loop: CASSSPGGYEQYF. The CDR3, as DNA: TGTGCCAGCAGTTCCCCGGGTGGCTACGAGCAGTACTTC.

This clonotype was counted at least ten times. The rearrangement links TRBV12-3 or TRBV12-4 to TRBJ2-3; 7 positions match TRBD2. The CDR3 has 13 amino acids. V dropped 6 bases and J dropped 4; count of bases not matched to a gene: 4. The CDR3 DNA reads TGTGCCAGCAGACTCGCGGGAGCAGATACGCAGTATTTT. The encoded protein is CASRLAGADTQYF.

This clonotype was counted ten times or more. The rearrangement links TRBV10-3 to TRBJ1-2, with D perhaps TRBD1 (5 bases). Germline V gives CDR1 ENHRY, CDR2 SYGVKD. Trimming pared 6 bases from V and 1 base from J, leaving 15 bases between. The CDR3 has 15 residues. The CDR3 DNA is TGTGCCATCAGCAACCAGGGATCCAGTAACTATGGCTACACCTTC. Translating gives CAISNQGSSNYGYTF.

The chain carries TRBV20-1 and TRBJ2-2; D call uncertain. Trimming removed 2 bases from V and 4 bases from J, with 8 bases in between. Germline V gene data show CDR1 as DFQATT and CDR2 as SNEGSKA (reference sequence). The CDR3 runs to 13 residues. CDR3 residues: CSARHQSTGELFF. Here the CDR3 DNA reads TGCAGTGCTAGACACCAGAGCACCGGGGAGCTGTTTTTT.

This clonotype has just a few counts. The rearrangement links TRBV7-9 to TRBJ2-1; D is uncertain. The germline gives CDR1 SEHNR, CDR2 FQNEAQ (reference sequence). The CDR3 covers 15 residues. Trimming removed 5 bases from V and 2 bases from J, with 13 bases in between. The DNA for the CDR3 is TGTGCCAGCAGCCCCGTAGACTGGGCCTACAATGAGCAGTTCTTC. Protein: CASSPVDWAYNEQFF. The whole variable domain, remainder taken from reference TRBV7-9 and TRBJ2-1, is DTGVSQNPRHKITKRGQNVTFRCDPISEHNRLYWYRQTLGQGPEFLTYFQNEAQLEKSRLLSDRFSAERPKGSFSTLEIQRTEQGDSAMYLCASSPVDWAYNEQFFGPGTRLTVL.

This clonotype was detected only a few times. This rearrangement joins TRBV5-6 to TRBJ2-7; D gene unclear. CDR1 is SGHDT, CDR2 YYEEEE, per germline. V was cut by 4 bases and J by 0 bases, with 8 bases left in between. This CDR3 is built from 13 residues. CDR3 protein: CASSPWTSYEQYF. The CDR3, as DNA: TGTGCCAGCAGCCCTTGGACCTCCTACGAGCAGTACTTC.

This clonotype was counted many times. The chain couples TRBV7-9 to TRBJ1-2; D is unclear. Germline CDR1 reads SEHNR; CDR2 reads FQNEAQ (reference sequence). This CDR3 is 12 amino acids long. Trimming removed 5 bases at V and 4 bases at J, with 8 bases between. The CDR3 protein is CASSVEGYGYTF. DNA of the CDR3: TGTGCCAGCAGCGTGGAAGGCTATGGCTACACCTTC.

This clonotype was observed a handful of times. This sequence joins TRBV9 and TRBJ2-7; 13 bases are shared with TRBD2. V lost 0 bases to trimming and J lost 5 bases; unmatched junction nucleotides: 5. The germline gives CDR1 SGDLS, CDR2 YYNGEE. CDR3 size: 16 residues. The CDR3 loop is CASSVGRTSGRDEQYF. The CDR3 coding sequence is TGTGCCAGCAGCGTAGGAAGGACTAGCGGGAGAGACGAGCAGTACTTC.

This clonotype was seen more than once but under ten times. V is TRBV12-5 and J is TRBJ2-4; unclear D gene. This CDR3 is 15 amino acids long. CDR1 is LGHNT and CDR2 is FRNRAP in the germline V gene. V lost 1 base and J 8 bases, leaving 15 bases between the germline ends. The CDR3 here is CASGLATVKEDIQYF. The CDR3 coding sequence is TGTGCTAGTGGTTTGGCTACCGTAAAAGAGGACATTCAGTACTTC.

This clonotype appeared a few times. The rearrangement links TRBV5-1 to TRBJ2-7, with D maybe TRBD2 (6 bases). Germline CDR1 SGHRS, CDR2 YFSETQ. The germline V and J ends were trimmed by 0 bases and 6 bases, with 13 bases remaining between them. CDR3 size: 14 residues. The CDR3 DNA reads as TGCGCCAGCAGCTTGGGACTAGTCGATTCCGAGCAGTACTTC. It encodes CASSLGLVDSEQYF.

As concerns this clonotype: A much larger clone differs from this one at a single base, so this may be a read error. The chain links TRBV9 to TRBJ1-2, with D unclear. CDR3 length equals 13 residues. Germline-derived CDR1 and CDR2 are SGDLS and YYNGEE. Trimming shortened V by 4 bases and J by 13 bases, and 20 bases separated the two germline ends. CDR3 sequence reads: CASSLSGAGFCTF. CDR3 DNA sequence: TGTGCCAGCAGCCTCTCGGGTGCCGGTTTTTGCACCTTC.

This clonotype was seen only a few times. The J gene is TRBJ2-1, the V gene TRBV20-1; TRBD2 matches at 7 bases. Germline-derived CDR1 and CDR2 are DFQATT and SNEGSKA (reference sequence). J gave up 7 bases and V 6 bases, and 18 bases lay outside the gene matches. The CDR3 length is 16 residues. The CDR3 loop is CSALISRRELSNEQFF. The CDR3 DNA follows: TGCAGTGCCCTGATAAGTCGGCGGGAGCTATCGAATGAGCAGTTCTTC.

J is TRBJ2-7 and V is TRBV27; 13 bases line up with TRBD2. CDR1 is MNHEY and CDR2 is SMNVEV in the germline V gene (reference sequence). The CDR3 contains 15 residues. Trimming cost V 6 bases and J 4 bases; bases outside gene matches: 6. In DNA form, the CDR3 reads TGTGCCAGCAGGAAACTAGCGGGAGGGCCATACGAGCAGTACTTC. The encoded protein is CASRKLAGGPYEQYF.

This clonotype was counted a few times. The chain is built from TRBV30 and TRBJ2-3; no firm D call. There are 15 residues in the CDR3. Germline CDR1 and CDR2: GTSNPN and SVGIG (reference sequence). V was trimmed by 0 bases and J by 2 bases, leaving 12 bases between them. The CDR3: CAWSVLSPPTDTQYF. CDR3 bases: TGTGCCTGGAGTGTACTATCGCCTCCCACAGATACGCAGTATTTT.

The V call is TRBV5-4, the J call TRBJ2-5; 12 bases map to TRBD2. This CDR3 has 15 amino acids. Unmatched junction bases numbered 3, after V lost 4 bases and J lost 2 bases. Germline loops: CDR1 SGHNT, CDR2 YYREEE (reference sequence). CDR3 bases: TGTGCCAGCAGCCCCGGACTAGCGGGACAAGAGACCCAGTACTTC. It specifies CASSPGLAGQETQYF.

The J gene is TRBJ2-7, the V gene TRBV29-1; tentative D call: TRBD2 (5 bases). Germline V gene sequence: CDR1 SQVTM, CDR2 ANQGSEA. CDR3 size: 12 residues. Trimming took 7 bases from V and 2 from J, leaving 12 bases between them. This chain's CDR3 is CSAGLGTYEQYF. CDR3 DNA: TGCAGCGCCGGACTGGGAACCTACGAGCAGTACTTC.

The chain has TRBV12-3 or TRBV12-4 and TRBJ2-7; 7 nucleotides align to TRBD1. V was pared by 6 bases and J by 2 bases, with 7 bases of the junction left unmatched. The CDR3 runs to 14 residues. The chain's CDR3 is CASSPGQAPYEQYF. CDR3 nucleotide sequence: TGTGCCAGCAGCCCAGGACAGGCCCCCTACGAGCAGTACTTC.

The chain employs TRBV5-1 and TRBJ2-3; D gene ambiguous. CDR1 is SGHRS and CDR2 is YFSETQ in the germline V gene. The CDR3 sequence is 15 residues long. V lost 1 base to trimming and J lost 2 bases, with 11 bases between them. CDR3 nucleotide sequence: TGCGCCAGCAGCTTGAGTCCCAGGAACACAGATACGCAGTATTTT. As protein: CASSLSPRNTDTQYF.

J is TRBJ2-2 and V is TRBV5-6; 9 bases agree with TRBD2. V lost 2 bases to trimming and J lost 3 bases; unmatched junction nucleotides: 5. The length of the CDR3 is 16 residues. CDR1 and CDR2 (germline): SGHDT, YYEEEE. CDR3 sequence: CASSFDWTSDTGELFF. CDR3 in DNA: TGTGCCAGCAGCTTCGATTGGACTAGCGACACCGGGGAGCTGTTTTTT.

In its sample, this clonotype was seen a few times. The rearrangement links TRBV18 to TRBJ2-7, with TRBD1 matching over 7 bases. Germline V gene data show CDR1 as KGHSH and CDR2 as LQKENI. V dropped 8 bases and J dropped 1; count of bases not matched to a gene: 8. This CDR3 comprises 14 residues. CDR3 sequence reads: CASGRGQQSYEQYF. In DNA form, the CDR3 reads TGTGCCAGCGGACGGGGACAGCAGTCCTACGAGCAGTACTTC.

The gene calls are TRBV18 and TRBJ1-5, with 11 bases lining up with TRBD1. The ends lost 2 bases at V and 7 bases at J; junction bases unmatched: 4. The CDR3 is made up of 15 amino acids. Per the germline V gene, CDR1 is KGHSH and CDR2 is LQKENI. CDR3 sequence reads: CASSPGTGGVQPQHF. The CDR3 DNA reads as TGTGCCAGCTCACCAGGGACAGGGGGAGTCCAGCCCCAGCATTTT.

The V and J genes are TRBV29-1 and TRBJ2-4, with D perhaps matching TRBD1 or TRBD2 (6 bases each). The V end was cut by 6 bases, the J end by 8 bases, with 17 bases between. Germline V gene data show CDR1 as SQVTM and CDR2 as ANQGSEA. This CDR3 has 13 amino acids. The CDR3 bases are TGCAGCGTGGGGGGCGCGGCGAGGGACATTCAGTACTTC. This codes for CSVGGAARDIQYF.

The table lists this clonotype with a few counts. The chain carries TRBV4-1 and TRBJ2-5; 10 positions match TRBD1. Germline-derived CDR1 and CDR2 are MGHRA and YSYEKL. The CDR3 has 15 amino acids. The V and J ends lost 5 bases and 4 bases, in that order; junction bases with no gene match: 7. The CDR3: CASSSTTGGTETQYF. The CDR3 DNA is TGCGCCAGCAGCTCCACGACAGGGGGCACAGAGACCCAGTACTTC.

This clonotype came up a few times. The V and J genes are TRBV10-3 and TRBJ2-3; TRBD2 is a possible D gene (5 bases). The CDR3 extends over 16 amino acids. Trimming pared 0 bases from V and 1 base from J, leaving 11 bases between. From germline, CDR1 is ENHRY and CDR2 SYGVKD. As DNA, the CDR3 is TGTGCCATCAGTGAGTCGAGAGGGCGCGGCACAGATACGCAGTATTTT. Amino acids: CAISESRGRGTDTQYF.

Many counts were recorded for this clonotype. V gene TRBV20-1 combines with J gene TRBJ2-7; D might be TRBD1 or TRBD2, each matching 5 bases. Germline V gives CDR1 DFQATT, CDR2 SNEGSKA (reference sequence). The CDR3 runs to 15 residues. Trimming took off 3 bases at V and 0 bases at J, with 15 bases between the two ends. CDR3 loop: CSARVPGRYSYEQYF. The CDR3, as DNA: TGCAGTGCTAGGGTTCCGGGACGGTACTCCTACGAGCAGTACTTC.

Concerning this clonotype: This sequence may be a read error, since a much larger clone differs from it by one base. The J gene is TRBJ2-3, the V gene TRBV5-1, with D perhaps being TRBD1 or TRBD2 (5 bases each). The V end was cut by 0 bases, the J end by 0 bases, with 8 bases between. The CDR3 loop spans 15 amino acids. From germline, CDR1 is SGHRS and CDR2 YFSETQ. This CDR3 is CASSLVGDSTDTQYF. CDR3 coding DNA: TGCGCCAGCAGCTTGGTCGGGGACAGCACAGATACGCAGTATTTT.